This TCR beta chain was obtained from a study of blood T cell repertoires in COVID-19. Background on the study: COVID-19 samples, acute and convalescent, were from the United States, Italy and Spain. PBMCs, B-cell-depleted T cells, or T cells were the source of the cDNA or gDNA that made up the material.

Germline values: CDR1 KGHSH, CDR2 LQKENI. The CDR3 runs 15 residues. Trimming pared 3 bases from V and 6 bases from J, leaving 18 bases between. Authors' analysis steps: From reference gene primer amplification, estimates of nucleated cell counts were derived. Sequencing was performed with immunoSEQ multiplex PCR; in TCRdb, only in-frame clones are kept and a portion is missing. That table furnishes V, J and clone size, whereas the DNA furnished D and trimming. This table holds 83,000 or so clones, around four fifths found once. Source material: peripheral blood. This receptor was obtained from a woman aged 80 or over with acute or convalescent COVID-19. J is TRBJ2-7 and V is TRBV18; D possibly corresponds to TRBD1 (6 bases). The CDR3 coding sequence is TGTGCCAGCTCACCTCCGACAGGCCCTCGGGGCGAGCAGTACTTC. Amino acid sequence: CASSPPTGPRGEQYF.